This is a list of T cell receptor beta chains from one sample in a study of neurological immune-mediated disorders. TCRdb ran MiXCR on the 5' RACE reads and lists one entry per CDR3 protein. The table records approximately 85,000 distinct CDR3 sequences, approximately 13% of them present only once. Sequencing was done on a sample of PBMCs. The receptors stem from a female donor with HTLV-1-associated myelopathy (HAM/TSP). Each CDR3 is given without its conserved first and last residue. Rows give clone size only sometimes, using once, few, many, or a class for an expanded clone.

SAPRGGTDTQY	TRBV20-1	TRBJ2-3	11	many
SARQGTDTQY	TRBV20-1	TRBJ2-3	10	many
ATSRDRLGGDTQY	TRBV15	TRBJ2-3	13	many
ASSPGAGNTIY	TRBV7-2	TRBJ1-3	11	many
ASSWDSTYNEQF	TRBV5-1	TRBJ2-1	12	many
ASSQVGKQDNEQF	TRBV4-2	TRBJ2-1	13	many
SAHLAGGLYNEQF	TRBV20-1	TRBJ2-1	13	few
ASTIGFTDTQY	TRBV6-2/TRBV6-3	TRBJ2-3	11	-
ASSLASGGGQGYGYT	TRBV7-2	TRBJ1-2	15	few
ASSLFVGLDEQY	TRBV27	TRBJ2-7	12	many
SVALRAGVDTQY	TRBV29-1	TRBJ2-3	12	many
AISAQGEETQY	TRBV10-3	TRBJ2-5	11	many
ASSDLQGGDTQY	TRBV2	TRBJ2-3	12	many
ASSYRGYNSPLH	TRBV7-9	TRBJ1-6	12	few
SARDTAGGPYNEQL	TRBV20-1	TRBJ2-1	14	-
ASSQRASNTGELF	TRBV3-1	TRBJ2-2	13	many
ASSSIAGVYYEQY	TRBV12-3/TRBV12-4	TRBJ2-7	13	-
ASSLHRVKGYT	TRBV5-6	TRBJ1-2	11	many
ASSQGDRVMNTEAF	TRBV3-1	TRBJ1-1	14	many
ASSQVGGQPNEKLF	TRBV3-1	TRBJ1-4	14	many
ASSGWTNYGYT	TRBV6-1	TRBJ1-2	11	many
ASSRGLAGTFGANVLT	TRBV5-1	TRBJ2-6	16	many
ASSEASGGPYNEQF	TRBV2	TRBJ2-1	14	many
SARGGGNKYEQY	TRBV20-1	TRBJ2-7	12	many
ASSLKGLPSYEQY	TRBV7-8	TRBJ2-7	13	many
ASSEWTGGTEQY	TRBV5-1	TRBJ2-7	12	once
ASSLKAGGNIQY	TRBV3-1	TRBJ2-4	12	many
ASSARQGGQF	TRBV7-6	TRBJ2-1	10	few
ASSSPGQGRYEQY	TRBV7-8	TRBJ2-7	13	many
ASRGKPGPEKLF	TRBV6-1	TRBJ1-4	12	-
ASSFGGRAQETQY	TRBV28	TRBJ2-5	13	many